This T cell receptor beta chain stems from a study of radiotherapy plus CTLA-4 blockade in lung cancer. Sequencing was performed with immunoSEQ multiplex PCR; in TCRdb, only in-frame clones are kept and a portion is missing. Of 30,000 to 35,000 clones listed, 70% are singletons. V lost 6 bases and J lost 4; bases outside the gene matches: 5. From germline, CDR1 is MNHEY and CDR2 SMNVEV (reference sequence). The CDR3 runs 13 residues. The sequences come from peripheral blood, collected from a patient treated with radiotherapy plus ipilimumab. The clonotype originates from a human donor with non-small cell lung cancer who had stable disease on radiotherapy plus ipilimumab. V gene TRBV27 combines with J gene TRBJ2-5, with 7 bases matching TRBD1. The CDR3 here is CASRKTGRETQYF. DNA of the CDR3: TGTGCCAGCAGAAAGACAGGGCGAGAGACCCAGTACTTC.